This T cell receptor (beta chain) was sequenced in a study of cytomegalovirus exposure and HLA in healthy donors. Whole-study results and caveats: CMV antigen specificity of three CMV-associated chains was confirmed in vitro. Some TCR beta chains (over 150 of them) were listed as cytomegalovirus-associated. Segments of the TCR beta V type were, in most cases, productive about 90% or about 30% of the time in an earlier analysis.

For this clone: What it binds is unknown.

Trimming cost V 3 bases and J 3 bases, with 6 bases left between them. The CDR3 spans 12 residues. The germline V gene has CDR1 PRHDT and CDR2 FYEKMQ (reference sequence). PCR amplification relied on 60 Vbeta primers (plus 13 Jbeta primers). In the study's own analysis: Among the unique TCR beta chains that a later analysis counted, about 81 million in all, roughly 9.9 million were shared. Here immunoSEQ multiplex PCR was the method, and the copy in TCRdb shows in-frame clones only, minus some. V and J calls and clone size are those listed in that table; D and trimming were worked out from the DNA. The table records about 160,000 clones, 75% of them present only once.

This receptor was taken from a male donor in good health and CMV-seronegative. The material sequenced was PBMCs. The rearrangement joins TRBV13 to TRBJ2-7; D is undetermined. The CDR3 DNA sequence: TGTGCCAGCAGCTTGAGCCGCTACGAGCAGTACTTC. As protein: CASSLSRYEQYF.